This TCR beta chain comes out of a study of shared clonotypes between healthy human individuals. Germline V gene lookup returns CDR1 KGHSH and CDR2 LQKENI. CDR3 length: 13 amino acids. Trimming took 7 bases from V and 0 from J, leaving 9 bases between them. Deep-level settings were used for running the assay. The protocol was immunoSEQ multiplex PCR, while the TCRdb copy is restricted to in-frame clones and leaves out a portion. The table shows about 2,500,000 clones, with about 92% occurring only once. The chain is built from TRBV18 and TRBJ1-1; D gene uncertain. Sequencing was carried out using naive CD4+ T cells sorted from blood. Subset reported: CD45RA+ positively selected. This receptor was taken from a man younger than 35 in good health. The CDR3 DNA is TGTGCCAGCTGCCCGACCGTGAACACTGAAGCTTTCTTT. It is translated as CASCPTVNTEAFF.